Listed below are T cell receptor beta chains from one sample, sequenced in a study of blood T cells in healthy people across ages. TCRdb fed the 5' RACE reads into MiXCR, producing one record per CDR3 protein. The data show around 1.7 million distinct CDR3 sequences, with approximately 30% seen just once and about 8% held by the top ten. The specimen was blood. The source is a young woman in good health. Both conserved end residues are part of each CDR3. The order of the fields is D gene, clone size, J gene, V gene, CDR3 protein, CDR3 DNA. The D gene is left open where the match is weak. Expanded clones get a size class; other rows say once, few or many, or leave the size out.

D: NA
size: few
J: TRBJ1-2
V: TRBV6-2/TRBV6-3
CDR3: CASSYGLGNYGYTF
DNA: TGTGCCAGCAGTTACGGGCTTGGTAACTATGGCTACACCTTC

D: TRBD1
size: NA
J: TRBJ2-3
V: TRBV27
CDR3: CASSLRDQGADTQYF
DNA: TGTGCCAGCAGTTTAAGAGATCAGGGGGCTGATACGCAGTATTTT

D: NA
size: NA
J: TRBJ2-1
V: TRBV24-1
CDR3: CATMGYPYDNEQFF
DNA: TGTGCCACCATGGGGTATCCCTATGACAATGAGCAGTTCTTC

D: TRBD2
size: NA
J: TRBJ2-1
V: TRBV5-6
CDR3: CASSLPRGGRNEQFF
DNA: TGTGCCAGCAGCTTGCCCCGGGGGGGGAGAAATGAGCAGTTCTTC

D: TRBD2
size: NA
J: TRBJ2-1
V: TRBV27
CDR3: CASSVTGLADNEQFF
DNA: TGTGCCAGCAGCGTAACGGGACTAGCGGACAATGAGCAGTTCTTC

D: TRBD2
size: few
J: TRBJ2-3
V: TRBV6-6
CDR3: CASSREGLPTDTQYF
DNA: TGTGCCAGCAGTCGTGAGGGACTACCCACAGATACGCAGTATTTT

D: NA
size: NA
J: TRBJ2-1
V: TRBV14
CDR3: CASSPPGLTLMWEQFF
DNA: TGTGCCAGCAGCCCACCGGGACTCACCCTTATGTGGGAGCAGTTCTTC

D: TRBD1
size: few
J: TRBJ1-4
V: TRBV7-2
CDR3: CASSLTGRVNGEKLFF
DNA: TGTGCCAGCAGCTTGACAGGGAGGGTGAATGGTGAAAAACTGTTTTTT

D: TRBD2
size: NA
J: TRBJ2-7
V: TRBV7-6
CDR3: CASSLGLAVFTYEQYF
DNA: TGTGCCAGCAGCTTAGGGCTAGCGGTTTTTACCTACGAGCAGTACTTC

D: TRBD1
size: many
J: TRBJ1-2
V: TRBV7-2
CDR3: CASSPGPFTGARGYGYTF
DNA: TGTGCCAGCAGCCCCGGACCGTTTACAGGGGCCAGAGGCTATGGCTACACCTTC

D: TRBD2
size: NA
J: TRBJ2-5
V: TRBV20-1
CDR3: CSARDMGGGFLAGVRRETQYF
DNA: TGCAGTGCTAGAGATATGGGGGGGGGATTTCTAGCGGGAGTTCGTAGAGAGACCCAGTACTTC

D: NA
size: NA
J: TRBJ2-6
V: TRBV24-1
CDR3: CATSAGRKAGANVLTF
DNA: TGTGCCACCAGTGCCGGACGAAAGGCTGGGGCCAACGTCCTGACTTTC

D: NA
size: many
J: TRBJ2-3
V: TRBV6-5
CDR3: CASSPAFDSTDTQYF
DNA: TGTGCCAGCAGTCCGGCCTTCGACAGCACAGATACGCAGTATTTT

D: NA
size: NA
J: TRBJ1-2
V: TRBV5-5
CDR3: CASSYGQHIRGYGYTF
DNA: TGTGCCAGCAGTTACGGACAGCACATCCGGGGCTATGGCTACACCTTC

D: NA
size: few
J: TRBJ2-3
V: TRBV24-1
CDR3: CATSAPPADTQYF
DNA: TGTGCCACCAGTGCCCCACCTGCAGATACGCAGTATTTT

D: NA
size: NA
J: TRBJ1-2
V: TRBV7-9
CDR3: CASSSRLGYTF
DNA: TGTGCCAGCAGCTCCAGACTTGGCTACACCTTC

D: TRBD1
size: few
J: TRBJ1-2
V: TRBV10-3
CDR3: CAISDKQGAEGYTF
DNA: TGTGCCATCAGTGATAAACAGGGGGCGGAAGGCTACACCTTC

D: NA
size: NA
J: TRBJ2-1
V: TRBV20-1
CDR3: CSAREGTPCDEQFF
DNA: TGCAGTGCTAGAGAAGGGACACCCTGCGATGAGCAGTTCTTC

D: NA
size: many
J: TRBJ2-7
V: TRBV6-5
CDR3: CASSYLRSYEQYF
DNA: TGTGCCAGCAGTTACTTGCGGTCCTACGAGCAGTACTTC

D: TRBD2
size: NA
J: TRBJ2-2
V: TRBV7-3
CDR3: CASSLSSGERGGELFF
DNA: TGTGCCAGCAGCTTATCTAGCGGGGAAAGAGGAGGGGAGCTGTTTTTT

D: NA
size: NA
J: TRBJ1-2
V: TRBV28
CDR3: CASSLPQANYGYTF
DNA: TGTGCCAGCAGTTTACCTCAGGCTAACTATGGCTACACCTTC

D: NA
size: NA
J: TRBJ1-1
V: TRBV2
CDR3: CAPFGMRMNTEAFF
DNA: TGTGCCCCGTTTGGCATGAGGATGAACACTGAAGCTTTCTTT

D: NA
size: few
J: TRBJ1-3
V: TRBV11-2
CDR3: CASSPGGGNTIYF
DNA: TGTGCCAGCAGCCCCGGTGGTGGAAACACCATATATTTT

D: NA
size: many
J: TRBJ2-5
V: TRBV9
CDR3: CASSPRGQGETQYF
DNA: TGTGCCAGCAGCCCGCGCGGGCAGGGGGAGACCCAGTACTTC